A single sample is the source of the 29 T cell receptor beta chains below, sequenced in a study of blood T cell repertoires in COVID-19. The table came from immunoSEQ multiplex PCR; TCRdb's copy has only in-frame clones and leaves some out. Of about 260,000 clones in the sample, 70% to 90% were seen once. The sequencing input was peripheral blood. These TCRs come from a woman in her 50s with acute or convalescent COVID-19.

This chain links TRBV29-1 with TRBJ2-3; D perhaps matches TRBD2 (5 bases). Trimming shortened V by 4 bases and J by 0 bases, and 8 bases separated the two germline ends. The CDR3 consists of 13 residues. Germline V lookup: CDR1 SQVTM, CDR2 ANQGSEA. The CDR3 protein is CSVVGGSTDTQYF. In DNA, the CDR3 is TGCAGCGTTGTTGGCGGGAGCACAGATACGCAGTATTTT.

This sequence joins TRBV18 and TRBJ2-3; a weak D match, TRBD1 (6 bases). This CDR3 comprises 14 residues. Germline CDR1 KGHSH, CDR2 LQKENI. Trimming shortened V by 1 base and J by 3 bases, and 8 bases separated the two germline ends. The CDR3 spells CASSPLQGTDTQYF. The CDR3 DNA reads as TGTGCCAGCTCACCACTCCAGGGGACAGATACGCAGTATTTT.

The chain recombines TRBV7-2 with TRBJ1-2; 11 nucleotides match TRBD1. The J segment lost 8 bases and the V segment lost 6 bases, leaving 5 bases of the junction unmatched. Germline-derived CDR1 and CDR2 are SGHTA and FQGNSA. CDR3 length equals 13 residues. This CDR3 is CASRGTGGKGYTF. CDR3 nucleotide sequence: TGTGCCAGCAGAGGGACAGGGGGAAAGGGCTACACCTTC. Based on the CDR3 plus reference TRBV7-2 and TRBJ1-2, the full variable domain is GAGVSQSPSNKVTEKGKDVELRCDPISGHTALYWYRQSLGQGLEFLIYFQGNSAPDKSGLPSDRFSAERTGGSVSTLTIQRTQQEDSAVYLCASRGTGGKGYTFGSGTRLTVV.

The chain couples TRBV5-6 to TRBJ1-2; 9 nucleotides line up with TRBD1. The CDR3 runs to 14 residues. After removal of 4 bases from V and 3 bases from J, the junction contained 4 bases not matched to a gene. Germline lookup yields CDR1 SGHDT and CDR2 YYEEEE. The CDR3 DNA reads as TGTGCCAGCAGCCGGACAGGGGATTACTATGGCTACACCTTC. Its translation is CASSRTGDYYGYTF. Filled out from reference TRBV5-6 and TRBJ1-2, the complete variable domain reads DAGVTQSPTHLIKTRGQQVTLRCSPKSGHDTVSWYQQALGQGPQFIFQYYEEEERQRGNFPDRFSGHQFPNYSSELNVNALLLGDSALYLCASSRTGDYYGYTFGSGTRLTVV.

The chain employs TRBV15 and TRBJ1-3, with D tentatively TRBD1 (5 bases). CDR1 and CDR2 from the germline V gene are LNHNV and YYDKDF (reference sequence). This CDR3 is built from 16 residues. Trimming left V 0 bases short and J 4 bases short, with 13 bases between. DNA of the CDR3: TGTGCCACCAGCAGAGACCTGAAGACAGACGGAAACACCATATATTTT. It codes for CATSRDLKTDGNTIYF.

J is TRBJ1-1 and V is TRBV28; D perhaps matches TRBD1 (5 bases). The V end lost 2 bases, the J end lost 4 bases, and 8 bases lay between the germline ends. Germline V lookup: CDR1 MDHEN, CDR2 SYDVKM. There are 13 residues in the CDR3. The CDR3 spells CASSLGGGTEAFF. Here the CDR3 DNA reads TGTGCCAGCAGTTTAGGGGGGGGCACTGAAGCTTTCTTT.

The rearrangement uses TRBV6-5 and TRBJ2-2; a possible D gene is TRBD1 (6 bases). This CDR3 region has 14 residues. Trimming shortened V by 7 bases and J by 4 bases, and 13 bases separated the two germline ends. CDR1 MNHEY and CDR2 SVGAGI come from the germline V gene. CDR3 loop: CASTLQGSTGELFF. The CDR3, as DNA: TGTGCCAGCACTTTACAGGGTAGCACCGGGGAGCTGTTTTTT.

This rearrangement joins TRBV6-5 to TRBJ1-1, with D tentatively TRBD1 (5 bases). CDR1 is MNHEY, CDR2 SVGAGI, per germline. This CDR3 spans 15 amino acids. V lost 0 bases and J 1 base, leaving 9 bases between the germline ends. As DNA, the CDR3 is TGTGCCAGCAGTTACTCCCCTGACAGGAACACTGAAGCTTTCTTT. Its translation: CASSYSPDRNTEAFF.

The V and J genes are TRBV12-3 or TRBV12-4 and TRBJ1-1; D gene ambiguous. V was trimmed by 3 bases and J by 5 bases, leaving 4 bases between them. The CDR3 is made up of 11 amino acids. CDR3 sequence reads: CASSFGTEAFF. CDR3 DNA sequence: TGTGCCAGCAGTTTCGGTACTGAAGCTTTCTTT.

The J gene is TRBJ1-5, the V gene TRBV6-5, with D possibly being TRBD1 (5 bases). The germline V gene encodes CDR1 MNHEY and CDR2 SVGAGI. CDR3 length equals 13 residues. The V and J ends lost 6 bases and 6 bases respectively, with 12 bases between them. The CDR3 spells CASRGPSGQPQHF. The CDR3 nucleotides are TGTGCCAGCAGGGGGCCCTCGGGTCAGCCCCAGCATTTT.

V and J are TRBV30 and TRBJ1-3; D remains unclear. Trimming shortened V by 0 bases and J by 7 bases, and 10 bases separated the two germline ends. The CDR3 is 13 residues long. Germline V gene lookup returns CDR1 GTSNPN and CDR2 SVGIG (reference sequence). The CDR3 DNA follows: TGTGCCTGGAGTGTAAACAGCGGCAACACCATATATTTT. Its protein product is CAWSVNSGNTIYF.

V usage is TRBV9 and J usage is TRBJ1-5; TRBD1 aligns across 8 bases. The junction had 8 bases not matched to a gene; V was cut back by 4 bases and J by 5 bases. CDR3 size: 15 residues. Germline-derived CDR1 and CDR2 are SGDLS and YYNGEE. The CDR3 region is CASSFGQGGDQPQHF. CDR3 DNA: TGTGCCAGCAGCTTCGGACAGGGCGGAGATCAGCCCCAGCATTTT.

The J gene is TRBJ2-2, the V gene TRBV9; D is perhaps TRBD2 (5 bases). The germline CDR1 and CDR2 sequences are SGDLS and YYNGEE. With 3 bases removed from V and 1 base from J, the gap between germline ends came to 10 bases. This CDR3 region has 15 residues. This chain's CDR3 is CASSGYAGNTGELFF. The CDR3 coding sequence is TGTGCCAGCAGCGGTTACGCGGGGAACACCGGGGAGCTGTTTTTT.

J is TRBJ2-1 and V is TRBV5-1; D is undetermined. Deletions cut 2 bases from V and 0 bases from J, with 6 bases between. The germline gives CDR1 SGHRS, CDR2 YFSETQ. This CDR3 is built from 14 residues. In nucleotides, the CDR3 is TGCGCCAGCAGCTTTTGGAGCTCCTACAATGAGCAGTTCTTC. Protein: CASSFWSSYNEQFF. The full variable domain, with the rest looked up from reference TRBV5-1 and TRBJ2-1, is KAGVTQTPRYLIKTRGQQVTLSCSPISGHRSVSWYQQTPGQGLQFLFEYFSETQRNKGNFPGRFSGRQFSNSRSEMNVSTLELGDSALYLCASSFWSSYNEQFFGPGTRLTVL.

V and J are TRBV28 and TRBJ1-4, with a weak D call TRBD1 (6 bases). CDR1 is MDHEN and CDR2 is SYDVKM in the germline V gene. Trimming removed 6 bases at V and 4 bases at J, with 24 bases between. The length of the CDR3 is 18 residues. The chain's CDR3 is CASRPDTGFNLNNEKLFF. DNA for the CDR3: TGTGCCAGCAGACCTGATACAGGGTTCAACCTTAATAATGAAAAACTGTTTTTT.

This clone was seen just once. J is TRBJ2-1 and V is TRBV27; maybe TRBD2 (5 bases). CDR1 MNHEY and CDR2 SMNVEV come from the germline V gene (reference sequence). With 3 bases removed from V and 0 bases from J, the gap between germline ends came to 9 bases. There are 15 residues in the CDR3. The CDR3 here is CASSLRGSSYNEQFF. The CDR3 DNA is TGTGCCAGCAGTTTGAGAGGGAGCTCCTACAATGAGCAGTTCTTC.

This rearrangement joins TRBV5-1 to TRBJ1-6; 8 nucleotides align to TRBD1. This CDR3 is built from 16 residues. Germline CDR1 is SGHRS and CDR2 is YFSETQ. J gave up 11 bases and V 0 bases, and 10 bases lay outside the gene matches. The CDR3 region is CASSLAGGFRLTPLHF. CDR3 in DNA: TGCGCCAGCAGCTTGGCAGGGGGCTTTAGATTGACACCCCTCCACTTT.

This chain joins TRBV7-9 and TRBJ1-5, with TRBD1 matching 8 bases. The CDR3 consists of 17 residues. CDR1 is SEHNR, CDR2 FQNEAQ, per germline (reference sequence). V trimming: 5 bases; J trimming: 4 bases; junction bases outside the gene matches: 13. CDR3 in DNA: TGTGCCAGCAGCGATTTCGGACAGGGTGGGATTAATCAGCCCCAGCATTTT. It codes for CASSDFGQGGINQPQHF.

The CDR3 region is CASIRNTEAFF. CDR3 nucleotide sequence: TGTGCCAGTATCAGAAACACTGAAGCTTTCTTT. The chain employs TRBV19 and TRBJ1-1; D is unresolved. The CDR3 totals 11 residues. V was clipped by 7 bases and J by 2 bases, with 5 bases between them. The germline V gene has CDR1 LNHDA and CDR2 SQIVND (reference sequence).

The chain links TRBV19 to TRBJ2-6; D gene uncertain. The V end was cut by 5 bases, the J end by 0 bases, with 8 bases between. CDR1 is LNHDA and CDR2 is SQIVND in the germline V gene (reference sequence). The CDR3 sequence is 15 residues long. The CDR3 protein is CASSPRHSGANVLTF. DNA of the CDR3: TGTGCCAGTAGTCCGAGACACTCTGGGGCCAACGTCCTGACTTTC. Full variable domain (outside the CDR3, taken from reference TRBV19 and TRBJ2-6): DGGITQSPKYLFRKEGQNVTLSCEQNLNHDAMYWYRQDPGQGLRLIYYSQIVNDFQKGDIAEGYSVSREKKESFPLTVTSAQKNPTAFYLCASSPRHSGANVLTFGAGSRLTVL.

The chain carries TRBV6-5 and TRBJ2-7; TRBD2 is a possible D gene (6 bases). Germline V CDR1 and CDR2: MNHEY, SVGAGI. This CDR3 region has 15 residues. V gave up 0 bases and J gave up 1 base, with 10 bases separating them. CDR3 amino acids: CASSYSRESSYEQYF. The CDR3 DNA sequence: TGTGCCAGCAGTTACTCACGGGAGAGTTCCTACGAGCAGTACTTC.

The genes are TRBV19 and TRBJ1-2; 7 bases map to TRBD1. CDR1 is LNHDA and CDR2 is SQIVND in the germline V gene (reference sequence). V gave up 6 bases and J gave up 3 bases; unmatched junction bases: 10. The CDR3 is 15 amino acids. Here the CDR3 DNA reads TGTGCCAGTAGGGAACAGGGGCGCTATTACTATGGCTACACCTTC. Its translation is CASREQGRYYYGYTF.

CDR3 bases: TGTGCCAGCAGCTTAGTGAGCGGGAGATTGGACAATGAGCAGTTCTTC. Amino acids: CASSLVSGRLDNEQFF. V and J are TRBV11-3 and TRBJ2-1; 8 nucleotides line up with TRBD2. Trimming removed 1 base from V and 5 bases from J; junction bases left unmatched: 7. The CDR3 has 16 amino acids. Germline CDR1 and CDR2: SGHNT and YENEEA.

This chain connects TRBV5-4 to TRBJ1-2; 8 positions match TRBD1. This CDR3 comprises 15 residues. Trimming cost V 4 bases and J 0 bases; bases outside gene matches: 5. The germline CDR1 and CDR2 sequences are SGHNT and YYREEE (reference sequence). Here the CDR3 DNA reads TGTGCCAGCAGCCGGTCGGGACAGGCTAACTATGGCTACACCTTC. It encodes CASSRSGQANYGYTF.

The chain uses TRBV4-2 and TRBJ1-5, with TRBD1 identical over 7 bases. Germline values: CDR1 LGHNA, CDR2 YNFKEQ. The CDR3 loop spans 16 amino acids. Trimming took 2 bases from V and 4 from J; bases not matched to a gene: 8. CDR3 nucleotides: TGTGCCAGCAGCCAATTTCAGGGGGTAGATAATCAGCCCCAGCATTTT. Residues: CASSQFQGVDNQPQHF.

There are a few counts of this clone. V and J are TRBV11-2 and TRBJ2-1; 9 bases match TRBD2. Germline V gene data show CDR1 as SGHAT and CDR2 as FQNNGV. With V trimmed by 6 bases and J by 7 bases, 10 bases remained unmatched. The CDR3 covers 15 residues. CDR3 in DNA: TGTGCCAGCAGAGCATGGGGCGGGAGGGCGAATGAGCAGTTCTTC. Translation gives CASRAWGGRANEQFF.

As concerns this clone: At the DNA level, this CDR3 is encoded by other sequences in the same sample as well. The chain links TRBV2 to TRBJ2-5; possible D gene TRBD2, 5 bases. The CDR3 runs 12 residues. Looked up from germline, CDR1 is SNHLY and CDR2 is FYNNEI. Trimming left V 3 bases short and J 5 bases short, with 7 bases between. The CDR3: CASSDRGETQYF. The DNA of the CDR3 is TGTGCCAGCAGTGACCGCGGGGAGACCCAGTACTTC.

This rearrangement joins TRBV5-1 to TRBJ2-7, with TRBD2 matching over 8 bases. Looked up from germline, CDR1 is SGHRS and CDR2 is YFSETQ. The CDR3 runs to 13 residues. After removal of 2 bases from V and 6 bases from J, the junction contained 4 bases not matched to a gene. CDR3 sequence reads: CASSLAGDLEQYF. The DNA for the CDR3 is TGCGCCAGCAGCTTAGCGGGAGATCTCGAGCAGTACTTC.

As concerns this clone: Other nucleotide sequences in the sample specify the same CDR3. The chain has TRBV28 and TRBJ2-7; D call uncertain. CDR1 and CDR2 from the germline V gene are MDHEN and SYDVKM. V lost 2 bases, J lost 4 bases, and 6 bases lay in between. The CDR3 spans 12 residues. DNA of the CDR3: TGTGCCAGCAGTTTAGGGCGTTACGAGCAGTACTTC. It translates to CASSLGRYEQYF.